The entry below describes one T cell receptor (beta chain). Its matching antigen is unknown. These data come from a study of blood T cells in healthy people across ages. The CDR3 extends over 15 amino acids. Germline V gives CDR1 SGHNT, CDR2 YENEEA. The germline V and J ends were trimmed by 3 bases and 4 bases, with 14 bases remaining between them. Study outcomes and limitations: There was a strong correlation between TCR beta diversity and naive T cell percentage.

Sample-barcoded 5' priming and a J-beta primer mix drove a second PCR of 7 to 11 cycles. In TCRdb, the 5' RACE reads were re-called with MiXCR into one record per CDR3 protein. The table has some 900,000 distinct CDR3 sequences, approximately 49% seen once; the top ten hold 13%. Input material: blood. The TCR sequence derives from a man under 40 in good health. The chain joins TRBV11-3 to TRBJ2-3; D is possibly TRBD2 (6 bases). The CDR3 DNA reads TGTGCCAGCAGCTTCGGAGGGGTCAGGTCAGATACGCAGTATTTT. Its protein product is CASSFGGVRSDTQYF.